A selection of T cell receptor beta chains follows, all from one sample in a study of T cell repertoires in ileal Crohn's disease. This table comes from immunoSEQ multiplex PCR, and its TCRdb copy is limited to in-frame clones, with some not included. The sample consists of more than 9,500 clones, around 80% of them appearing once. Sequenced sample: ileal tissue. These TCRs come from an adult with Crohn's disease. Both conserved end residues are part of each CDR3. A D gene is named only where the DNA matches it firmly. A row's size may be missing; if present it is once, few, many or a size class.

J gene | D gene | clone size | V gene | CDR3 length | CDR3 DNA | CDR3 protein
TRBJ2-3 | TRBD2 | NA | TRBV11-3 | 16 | TGTGCCAGCAGCTCCGGACTAGCGGGAGGGCCGGATACGCAGTATTTT | CASSSGLAGGPDTQYF
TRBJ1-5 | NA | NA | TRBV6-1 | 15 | TGTGCCAGCACTCCGGTACATGGAGGCAATCAGCCCCAGCATTTT | CASTPVHGGNQPQHF
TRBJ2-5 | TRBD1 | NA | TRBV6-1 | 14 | TGTGCCAGCAGTGCTCAGGGGGCTATGGAGACCCAGTACTTC | CASSAQGAMETQYF
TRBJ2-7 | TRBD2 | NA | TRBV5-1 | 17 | TGCGCCAGCAGCTTGGCCTCGGCTAGCGGGGGCACCTACGAGCAGTACTTC | CASSLASASGGTYEQYF
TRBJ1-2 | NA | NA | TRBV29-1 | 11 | TGCAGCGTTGTTGAGAACTATGGCTACACCTTC | CSVVENYGYTF
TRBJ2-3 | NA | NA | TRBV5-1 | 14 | TGCGCCAGCAGCTTGGGGGGCATCACAGATACGCAGTATTTT | CASSLGGITDTQYF
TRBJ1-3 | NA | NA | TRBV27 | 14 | TGTGCCAGCCGGGGGGCTGCCTCTGGAAACACCATATATTTT | CASRGAASGNTIYF
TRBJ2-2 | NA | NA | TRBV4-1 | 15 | TGCGCCAGCAGCCACCTTGACAGAAACACCGGGGAGCTGTTTTTT | CASSHLDRNTGELFF
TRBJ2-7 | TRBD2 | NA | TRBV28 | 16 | TGTGCCAGCAGTCCATCCGGGCGGGAGGGGAGGTACGAGCAGTACTTC | CASSPSGREGRYEQYF
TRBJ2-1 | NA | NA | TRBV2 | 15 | TGTGCCAGCAGAGAGACAGGTCTCTCCTACAATGAGCAGTTCTTC | CASRETGLSYNEQFF
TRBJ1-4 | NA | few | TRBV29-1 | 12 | TGCAGCGTTGCTGGGTGGGGCGAAAAACTGTTTTTT | CSVAGWGEKLFF
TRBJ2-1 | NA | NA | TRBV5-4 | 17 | TGTGCCAGCAGCTTTGGAAATCAGGTTACATTCTACAATGAGCAGTTCTTC | CASSFGNQVTFYNEQFF
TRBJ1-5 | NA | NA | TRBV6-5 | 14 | TGTGCCAGCAGTCCCCGGGACAACAATCAGCCCCAGCATTTT | CASSPRDNNQPQHF